The 26 T cell receptor beta chains listed next were all sequenced from one sample in a study of post-analysis software for immune sequencing data. cDNA libraries for TCR beta contained unique molecular identifiers. TCRdb redid the calling of the PCR reads with MiXCR, one entry per CDR3 protein. The repertoire holds roughly 800,000 distinct CDR3 sequences, with about half as singletons. Study results and caveats: TRBV5-6, TRBV5-1 and TRBV20-1 belonged to a set of roughly 5 TRBV segments that were more frequent in patients than controls.

No antigen has been assigned to these receptors. Sequencing was carried out using blood. These receptor sequences come from a girl aged 10 to 17 with multiple sclerosis.

The rearrangement joins TRBV10-3 to TRBJ2-1; weak D call: TRBD2 (5 bases). Germline assignment: CDR1 ENHRY and CDR2 SYGVKD. The CDR3 covers 15 residues. Trimming took 4 bases from V and 7 from J, leaving 17 bases between them. The CDR3 is CAISVGRSGGNEQFF. The DNA of the CDR3 is TGTGCCATCAGTGTTGGTAGGAGCGGTGGGAATGAGCAGTTCTTC.

The V and J genes are TRBV6-7 and TRBJ2-7; 8 nucleotides agree with TRBD1. TRBV6-7 is marked as an open reading frame, function uncertain. This CDR3 is 16 amino acids long. With V trimmed by 0 bases and J by 1 base, 5 bases remained unmatched. The CDR3 reads CASSYSPGQASYEQYF. CDR3 sequence (DNA): TGTGCCAGCAGTTACTCCCCGGGACAGGCGTCCTACGAGCAGTACTTC.

The chain combines TRBV11-2 with TRBJ2-3; D gene uncertain. V dropped 1 base and J dropped 0 bases, with 8 bases sitting between them. Germline-derived CDR1 and CDR2 are SGHAT and FQNNGV. The CDR3 is made up of 15 amino acids. Here the CDR3 reads CASSLVAESTDTQYF. The CDR3 coding sequence is TGTGCCAGCAGCTTAGTGGCAGAGAGCACAGATACGCAGTATTTT.

The chain is built from TRBV27 and TRBJ2-7, with TRBD1 matching over 7 bases. Germline loops: CDR1 MNHEY, CDR2 SMNVEV (reference sequence). With 6 bases clipped from V and 0 bases from J, the junction kept 8 bases outside the gene matches. The CDR3 loop spans 15 amino acids. The CDR3 region has the DNA TGTGCCAGCAGCCCGACAGGGTCCAGCTCCTACGAGCAGTACTTC. It is translated as CASSPTGSSSYEQYF.

This clonotype has more than one count but fewer than ten. This sequence joins TRBV29-1 and TRBJ2-4; TRBD1 agrees at 8 bases. TRBJ2-7 matches the DNA end more closely, so the J call is doubtful. Germline V gene data show CDR1 as SQVTM and CDR2 as ANQGSEA. The length of the CDR3 is 12 residues. CDR3 sequence reads: CSVGQGLSEQYF. The CDR3 DNA reads TGCAGCGTCGGACAGGGACTGAGCGAGCAGTACTTC.

A single count supports this clonotype. The chain carries TRBV6-5 and TRBJ2-7; D is possibly TRBD1 (6 bases). This CDR3 has 14 amino acids. Germline V gene sequence: CDR1 MNHEY, CDR2 SVGAGI. V lost 2 bases, J lost 12 bases, and 20 bases lay in between. For the CDR3, the DNA is TGTGCCAGCAGTTACCTGGGCGAGGGGGAGACCCGGTACTTC. Amino acid sequence: CASSYLGEGETRYF.

There are a few counts of this clonotype. The rearrangement uses TRBV6-2 or TRBV6-3 and TRBJ1-2, with unresolved D. The germline gives CDR1 MNHEY, CDR2 SVGEGT. The CDR3 contains 14 residues. The V gene lost 0 bases and the J gene lost 6 bases, with 11 bases spanning the gap. Here the CDR3 reads CASSYSMVVDGYTF. The DNA for the CDR3 is TGTGCCAGCAGTTACTCGATGGTAGTGGATGGCTACACCTTC.

In DNA form, the CDR3 reads TGCAGTGCTCCCCGGACCCCGCTAGCCAAAAACATTCAGTACTTC. This encodes CSAPRTPLAKNIQYF. The gene calls are TRBV20-1 and TRBJ2-4; D gene uncertain. V lost 5 bases, J lost 0 bases, and 14 bases lay in between. The CDR3 loop spans 15 amino acids. Per germline, CDR1 DFQATT and CDR2 SNEGSKA (reference sequence).

The rearrangement uses TRBV29-1 and TRBJ1-2, with D unresolved. Germline assignment: CDR1 SQVTM and CDR2 ANQGSEA. The CDR3 runs to 13 residues. V was trimmed by 4 bases and J by 5 bases, leaving 14 bases between them. This chain's CDR3 is CSVGSEDRYGYTF. The DNA of the CDR3 is TGCAGCGTTGGATCTGAGGACCGGTATGGCTACACCTTC. The entire variable domain, with the rest obtained from reference TRBV29-1 and TRBJ1-2, is as follows: SAVISQKPSRDICQRGTSLTIQCQVDSQVTMMFWYRQQPGQSLTLIATANQGSEATYESGFVIDKFPISRPNLTFSTLTVSNMSPEDSSIYLCSVGSEDRYGYTFGSGTRLTVV.

This clonotype was recorded a few times. The CDR3 protein is CSVVLGNTEAFF. Here the CDR3 DNA reads TGCAGCGTTGTCCTAGGGAACACTGAAGCTTTCTTT. This sequence joins TRBV29-1 and TRBJ1-1; D not certain. V lost 4 bases, J lost 1 base, and 7 bases lay in between. CDR3 length: 12 residues. CDR1 SQVTM and CDR2 ANQGSEA come from the germline V gene.

The V call is TRBV7-2, the J call TRBJ2-7; 11 bases map to TRBD1. The CDR3 extends over 12 amino acids. The trim removed 5 bases at V and 11 bases at J, leaving 5 bases unmatched. From germline, CDR1 is SGHTA and CDR2 FQGNSA. The CDR3, as DNA: TGTGCCAGCAGCCCCGGACAGGGGGCTAAGTACTTC. It codes for CASSPGQGAKYF. Full variable domain (outside the CDR3, taken from reference TRBV7-2 and TRBJ2-7): GAGVSQSPSNKVTEKGKDVELRCDPISGHTALYWYRQSLGQGLEFLIYFQGNSAPDKSGLPSDRFSAERTGGSVSTLTIQRTQQEDSAVYLCASSPGQGAKYFGPGTRLTVT.

The chain is built from TRBV5-5 and TRBJ2-5; 7 bases are shared with TRBD2. J lost 12 bases, V lost 0 bases, and 14 bases had no gene match. CDR3 length: 15 residues. Germline loops: CDR1 SGHKS, CDR2 YYEKEE (reference sequence). The CDR3 nucleotides are TGTGCCAGCAGCTTGGATCTAGCGGAGGACCTATGGGAGTACTTC. This translates into CASSLDLAEDLWEYF. The full variable domain, completed using reference TRBV5-5 and TRBJ2-5, is DAGVTQSPTHLIKTRGQQVTLRCSPISGHKSVSWYQQVLGQGPQFIFQYYEKEERGRGNFPDRFSARQFPNYSSELNVNALLLGDSALYLCASSLDLAEDLWEYFGPGTRLLVL.

This chain joins TRBV11-2 and TRBJ2-4; no firm D call. The DNA end is a closer match to TRBJ2-7, so the J assignment may be wrong. Germline V gene data show CDR1 as SGHAT and CDR2 as FQNNGV. The CDR3 runs 14 residues. CDR3 DNA: TGTGCCAGCAGCCCCGACATCTCGCCCTACGAGCAGTACTTC. Its translation is CASSPDISPYEQYF.

This clonotype was detected only a few times. The rearrangement links TRBV10-3 to TRBJ2-7; D gene ambiguous. The V gene's germline CDR1 is ENHRY and CDR2 SYGVKD. This CDR3 contains 14 residues. V lost 3 bases to trimming and J lost 0 bases, with 9 bases between them. CDR3 protein: CAISDDASSYEQYF. The CDR3 DNA reads as TGTGCCATCAGTGATGACGCGAGCTCCTACGAGCAGTACTTC.

The V and J genes are TRBV20-1 and TRBJ2-5, with 9 nucleotides matching TRBD2. The CDR3 is 15 residues long. V was pared by 5 bases and J by 4 bases, with 11 bases of the junction left unmatched. Germline CDR1 reads DFQATT; CDR2 reads SNEGSKA (reference sequence). The CDR3 region has the DNA TGCAGTGCTCCTATTCCCCTAGCGGGACCAGAGACCCAGTACTTC. This encodes CSAPIPLAGPETQYF.

This clonotype was picked up one time. V is TRBV12-3 or TRBV12-4 and J is TRBJ1-2; D ambiguous. V gave up 9 bases and J gave up 5 bases, with 13 bases separating them. The CDR3 runs to 12 residues. The CDR3 coding sequence is TGTGCCAGTTATATGGGAGATTATGGCTACACCTTC. It yields the protein CASYMGDYGYTF.

The rearrangement joins TRBV5-1 to TRBJ2-7, with 11 bases aligning to TRBD1. This CDR3 is 16 amino acids long. Germline-derived CDR1 and CDR2 are SGHRS and YFSETQ. The V gene end was trimmed by 3 bases and the J gene end by 1 base; junction bases not matched to a gene: 6. Here the CDR3 DNA reads TGCGCCAGCAGCTCGGAGGGACAGGGGGTATCCTACGAGCAGTACTTC. Translated, it gives CASSSEGQGVSYEQYF.

The V call is TRBV6-1, the J call TRBJ1-5, with D maybe TRBD1 (6 bases). This CDR3 is 14 amino acids long. Germline V gene lookup returns CDR1 MNHNS and CDR2 SASEGT. Trimming pared 8 bases from V and 7 bases from J, leaving 18 bases between. For the CDR3, the DNA is TGTGCCAGCCGGACTGAAGGGGGGGGACAGCCCCAGCATTTT. This encodes CASRTEGGGQPQHF.

The table lists this clonotype with a few counts. The gene calls are TRBV20-1 and TRBJ2-7, with TRBD2 matching 10 bases. From germline, CDR1 is DFQATT and CDR2 SNEGSKA (reference sequence). This CDR3 comprises 13 residues. V was clipped by 5 bases and J by 1 base; unmatched bases: 2. CDR3 nucleotides: TGCAGTGCTGGGACTAGCGTATCCTACGAGCAGTACTTC. The encoded protein is CSAGTSVSYEQYF.

The chain joins TRBV7-2 to TRBJ2-3; 8 positions match TRBD1. V lost 8 bases to trimming and J lost 5 bases; unmatched junction nucleotides: 9. The V gene's germline CDR1 is SGHTA and CDR2 FQGNSA. CDR3 length: 14 amino acids. The CDR3 sequence is CASGPDRGGDTQYF. The CDR3, as DNA: TGTGCCAGCGGACCCGACAGGGGAGGAGATACGCAGTATTTT.

The V call is TRBV20-1, the J call TRBJ1-2; TRBD1 is a possible D gene (5 bases). Germline V gene sequence: CDR1 DFQATT, CDR2 SNEGSKA (reference sequence). The CDR3 loop spans 14 amino acids. V gave up 3 bases and J gave up 4 bases, with 15 bases separating them. As DNA, the CDR3 is TGCAGTGCTAGGGGCCAGGGTGCCCGCTATGGCTACACCTTC. Protein sequence: CSARGQGARYGYTF.

This sequence joins TRBV12-3 or TRBV12-4 and TRBJ1-5; 7 nucleotides line up with TRBD1. CDR3 size: 13 residues. Germline trimming cut 6 bases from V and 6 bases from J; bases unmatched to any gene: 5. DNA of the CDR3: TGTGCCAGCAGGACAGGGTCAGCTCAGCCCCAGCATTTT. Translating gives CASRTGSAQPQHF.

This clonotype showed up just a few times. The chain links TRBV2 to TRBJ2-1, with unresolved D. V shed 7 bases and J shed 7 bases, with 20 bases lying between them. Germline V CDR1 and CDR2: SNHLY, FYNNEI. This CDR3 region has 15 residues. CDR3 in DNA: TGTGCCAGCATAAAGGACCCGTATGATATGAATGAGCAGTTCTTC. It codes for CASIKDPYDMNEQFF.

V usage is TRBV4-1 and J usage is TRBJ2-1; TRBD2 aligns across 7 bases. The V and J ends lost 1 base and 9 bases, in that order; junction bases with no gene match: 18. Germline loops: CDR1 MGHRA, CDR2 YSYEKL. The CDR3 runs 18 residues. The CDR3, as DNA: TGCGCCAGCAGCCAAGGACCGATGGCGGGAGAGAGAGACAGTGAGCAGTTCTTC. Residues: CASSQGPMAGERDSEQFF.

J is TRBJ2-3 and V is TRBV5-6, with 9 bases that match TRBD2. CDR1 and CDR2 from the germline V gene are SGHDT and YYEEEE. This CDR3 comprises 17 residues. With V trimmed by 4 bases and J by 0 bases, 9 bases remained unmatched. The CDR3 nucleotides read TGTGCCAGCAGCCTCAGGGGTAGCGGGGGTAGCACAGATACGCAGTATTTT. Encoded protein: CASSLRGSGGSTDTQYF. Filled out from reference TRBV5-6 and TRBJ2-3, the complete variable domain reads DAGVTQSPTHLIKTRGQQVTLRCSPKSGHDTVSWYQQALGQGPQFIFQYYEEEERQRGNFPDRFSGHQFPNYSSELNVNALLLGDSALYLCASSLRGSGGSTDTQYFGPGTRLTVL.

This clonotype was observed a handful of times. The rearrangement links TRBV20-1 to TRBJ2-7; D not certain. Germline V gene lookup returns CDR1 DFQATT and CDR2 SNEGSKA (reference sequence). V was trimmed by 2 bases and J by 0 bases, leaving 8 bases between them. The length of the CDR3 is 13 residues. CDR3 DNA: TGCAGTGCTAGATCCCGGTACTCCTACGAGCAGTACTTC. As protein: CSARSRYSYEQYF.